The clone carrying this TCR beta chain was seen ten or more times. The antigen remains unidentified. The data are from a study of neurological immune-mediated disorders. Whole-study results and caveats: TCR-beta repertoires seemed private in all groups, with no expanded CDR3 amino acid sequences shared.

This CDR3 is built from 15 residues. CDR1 and CDR2 from the germline V gene are SGHRS and YFSETQ. Trimming shortened V by 4 bases and J by 1 base, and 14 bases separated the two germline ends. TCRdb called the 5' RACE reads again in MiXCR, with one record for every CDR3 protein. Of about 62,000 distinct CDR3 sequences listed, under 5.5% were seen once; the top ten hold about 3.2%. Material for sequencing was PBMCs. The origin of this receptor is a woman aged 45-59 years with multiple sclerosis. The rearrangement links TRBV5-1 to TRBJ1-1, with D possibly being TRBD1 (6 bases). The CDR3: CASSQTMTGNTEAFF. The CDR3 bases are TGCGCCAGCAGCCAAACCATGACAGGGAACACTGAAGCTTTCTTT.